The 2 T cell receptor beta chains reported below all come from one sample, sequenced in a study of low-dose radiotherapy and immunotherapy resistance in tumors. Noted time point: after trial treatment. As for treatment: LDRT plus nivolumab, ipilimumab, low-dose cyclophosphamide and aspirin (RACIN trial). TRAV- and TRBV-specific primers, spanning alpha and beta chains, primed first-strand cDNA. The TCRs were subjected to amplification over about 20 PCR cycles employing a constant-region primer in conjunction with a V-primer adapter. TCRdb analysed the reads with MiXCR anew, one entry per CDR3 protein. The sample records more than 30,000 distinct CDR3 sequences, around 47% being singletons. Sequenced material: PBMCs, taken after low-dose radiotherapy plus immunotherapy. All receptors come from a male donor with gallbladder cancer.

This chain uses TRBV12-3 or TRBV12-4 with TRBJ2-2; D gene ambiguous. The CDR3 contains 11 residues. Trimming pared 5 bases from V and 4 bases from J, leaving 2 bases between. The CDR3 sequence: CASSRTGELFF. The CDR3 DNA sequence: TGTGCCAGCAGTCGCACCGGGGAGCTGTTTTTT.

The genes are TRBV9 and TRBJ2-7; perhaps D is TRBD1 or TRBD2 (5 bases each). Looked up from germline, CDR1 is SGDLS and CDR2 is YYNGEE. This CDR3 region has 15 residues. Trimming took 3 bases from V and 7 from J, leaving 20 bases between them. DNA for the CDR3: TGTGCCAGCAGCGAAGGGACCTCAGCCTGGGTGGAGCAGTACTTC. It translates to CASSEGTSAWVEQYF.